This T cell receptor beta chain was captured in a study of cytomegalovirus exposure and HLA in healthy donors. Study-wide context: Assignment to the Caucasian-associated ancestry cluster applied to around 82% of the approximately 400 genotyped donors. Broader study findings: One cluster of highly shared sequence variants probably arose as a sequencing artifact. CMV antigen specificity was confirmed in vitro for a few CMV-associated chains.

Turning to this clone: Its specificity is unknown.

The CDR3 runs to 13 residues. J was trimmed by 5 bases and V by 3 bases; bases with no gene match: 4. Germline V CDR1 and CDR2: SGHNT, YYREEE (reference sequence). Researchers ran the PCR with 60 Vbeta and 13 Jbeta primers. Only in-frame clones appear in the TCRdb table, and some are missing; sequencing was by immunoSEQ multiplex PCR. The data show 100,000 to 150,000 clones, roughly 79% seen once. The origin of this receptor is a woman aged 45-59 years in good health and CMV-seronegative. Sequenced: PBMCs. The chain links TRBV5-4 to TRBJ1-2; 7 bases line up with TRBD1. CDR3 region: CASSSGQLYGYTF. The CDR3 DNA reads TGTGCCAGCAGCTCGGGACAGCTGTATGGCTACACCTTC.